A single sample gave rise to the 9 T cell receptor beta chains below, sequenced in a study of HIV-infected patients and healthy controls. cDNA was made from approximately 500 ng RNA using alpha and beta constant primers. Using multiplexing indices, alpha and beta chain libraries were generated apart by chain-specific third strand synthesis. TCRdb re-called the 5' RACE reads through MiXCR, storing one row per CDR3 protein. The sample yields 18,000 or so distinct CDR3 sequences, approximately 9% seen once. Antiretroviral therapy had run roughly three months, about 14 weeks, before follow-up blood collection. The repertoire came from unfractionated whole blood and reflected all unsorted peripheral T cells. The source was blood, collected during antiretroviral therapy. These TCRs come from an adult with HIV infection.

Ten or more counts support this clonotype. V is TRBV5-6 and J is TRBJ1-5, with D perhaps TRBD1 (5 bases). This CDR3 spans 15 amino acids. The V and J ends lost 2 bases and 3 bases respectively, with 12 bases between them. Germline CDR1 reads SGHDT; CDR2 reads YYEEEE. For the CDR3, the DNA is TGTGCCAGCAGCTTCAGGGCTTGGACCAATCAGCCCCAGCATTTT. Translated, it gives CASSFRAWTNQPQHF.

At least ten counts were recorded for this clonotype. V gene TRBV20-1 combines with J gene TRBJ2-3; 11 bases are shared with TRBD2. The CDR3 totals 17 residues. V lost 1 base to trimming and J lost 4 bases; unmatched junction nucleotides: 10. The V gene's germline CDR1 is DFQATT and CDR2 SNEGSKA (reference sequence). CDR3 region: CSARVRLAGGWADTQYF. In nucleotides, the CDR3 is TGCAGTGCTAGAGTCCGGCTAGCGGGGGGTTGGGCAGATACGCAGTATTTT.

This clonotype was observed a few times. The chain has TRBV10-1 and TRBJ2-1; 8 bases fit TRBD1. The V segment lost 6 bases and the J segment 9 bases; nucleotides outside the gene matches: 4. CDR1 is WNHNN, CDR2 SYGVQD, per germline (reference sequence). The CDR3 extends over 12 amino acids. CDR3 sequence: CASRDRVPEQFF. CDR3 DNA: TGCGCCAGCAGGGACAGGGTACCTGAGCAGTTCTTC.

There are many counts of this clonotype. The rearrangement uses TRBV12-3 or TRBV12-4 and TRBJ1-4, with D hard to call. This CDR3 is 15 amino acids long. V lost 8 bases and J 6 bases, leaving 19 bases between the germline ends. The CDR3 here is CASLPPDGMDEKLFF. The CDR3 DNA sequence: TGTGCCAGCTTGCCTCCGGACGGGATGGATGAAAAACTGTTTTTT.

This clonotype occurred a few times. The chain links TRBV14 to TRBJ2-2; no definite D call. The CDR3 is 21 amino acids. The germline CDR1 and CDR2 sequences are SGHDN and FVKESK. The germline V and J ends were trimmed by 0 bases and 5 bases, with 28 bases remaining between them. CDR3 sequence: CASSQDYSRRVPAQSTGELFF. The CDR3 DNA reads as TGTGCCAGCAGCCAAGATTATAGTCGACGGGTACCGGCTCAATCGACCGGGGAGCTGTTTTTT.

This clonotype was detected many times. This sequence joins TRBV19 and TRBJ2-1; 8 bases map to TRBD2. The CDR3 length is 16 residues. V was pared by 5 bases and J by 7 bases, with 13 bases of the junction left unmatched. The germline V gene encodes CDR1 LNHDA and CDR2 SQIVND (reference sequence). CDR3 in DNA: TGTGCCAGTAGTTTTCAGCGGGAGACCTCTCGAAATGAGCAGTTCTTC. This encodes CASSFQRETSRNEQFF. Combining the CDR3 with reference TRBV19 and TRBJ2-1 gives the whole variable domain DGGITQSPKYLFRKEGQNVTLSCEQNLNHDAMYWYRQDPGQGLRLIYYSQIVNDFQKGDIAEGYSVSREKKESFPLTVTSAQKNPTAFYLCASSFQRETSRNEQFFGPGTRLTVL.

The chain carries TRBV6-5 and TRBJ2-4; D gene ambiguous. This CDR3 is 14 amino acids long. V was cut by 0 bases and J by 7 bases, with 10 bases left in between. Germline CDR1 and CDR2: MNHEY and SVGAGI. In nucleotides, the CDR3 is TGTGCCAGCAGTTACTCGACCGACCGGAACATTCAGTACTTC. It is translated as CASSYSTDRNIQYF.

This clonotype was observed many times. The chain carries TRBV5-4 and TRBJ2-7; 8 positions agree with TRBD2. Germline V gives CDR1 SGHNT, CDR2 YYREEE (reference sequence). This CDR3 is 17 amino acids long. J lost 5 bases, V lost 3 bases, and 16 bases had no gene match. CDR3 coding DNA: TGTGCCAGCAGCTCCTCTGACAGATTAGCGGGGCGCGACGAGCAGTACTTC. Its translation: CASSSSDRLAGRDEQYF.

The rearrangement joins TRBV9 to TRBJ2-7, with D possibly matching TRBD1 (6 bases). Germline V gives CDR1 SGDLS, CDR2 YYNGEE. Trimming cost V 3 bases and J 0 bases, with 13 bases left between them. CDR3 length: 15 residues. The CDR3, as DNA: TGTGCCAGCAGCGCAGGGGATACCAGCTCCTACGAGCAGTACTTC. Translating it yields CASSAGDTSSYEQYF.